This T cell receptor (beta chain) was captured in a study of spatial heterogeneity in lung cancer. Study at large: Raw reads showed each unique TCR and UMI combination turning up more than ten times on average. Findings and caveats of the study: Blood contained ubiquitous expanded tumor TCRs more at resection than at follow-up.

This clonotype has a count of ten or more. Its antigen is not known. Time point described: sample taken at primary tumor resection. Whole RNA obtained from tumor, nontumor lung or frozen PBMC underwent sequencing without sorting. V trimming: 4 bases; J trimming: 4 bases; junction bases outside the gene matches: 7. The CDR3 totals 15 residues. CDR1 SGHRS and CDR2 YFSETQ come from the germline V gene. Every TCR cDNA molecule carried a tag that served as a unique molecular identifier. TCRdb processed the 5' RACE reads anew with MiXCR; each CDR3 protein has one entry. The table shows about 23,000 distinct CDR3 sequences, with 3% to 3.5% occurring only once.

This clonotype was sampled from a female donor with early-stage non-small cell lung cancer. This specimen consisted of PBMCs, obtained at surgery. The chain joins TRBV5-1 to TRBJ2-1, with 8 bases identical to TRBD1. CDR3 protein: CASSPGQGTYNEQFF. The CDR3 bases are TGCGCCAGCAGCCCCGGACAGGGTACTTACAATGAGCAGTTCTTC.